This TCR beta chain was profiled in a study of PD-1 blockade in classical Hodgkin lymphoma. Data came from immunoSEQ multiplex PCR; TCRdb stores just in-frame clones and leaves some out. This sample has approximately 21,000 clones, with about 63% found just once. This clone turned up a few times. Its antigen is undetermined. Trimming took 4 bases from V and 7 from J; bases not matched to a gene: 9. CDR1 SQVTM and CDR2 ANQGSEA come from the germline V gene. This CDR3 is 14 amino acids long. General study findings and limits: Baseline diversity resembling that of newly diagnosed patients was seen in complete responders. A reduction in baseline TCR diversity was reportedly seen in newly diagnosed patients relative to healthy donors.

Each patient's relapse followed autologous stem cell transplantation, and brentuximab vedotin exposure varied. This sequence joins TRBV29-1 and TRBJ1-2; 10 bases match TRBD1. Material: peripheral blood mononuclear cells (PBMCs), obtained at baseline. The origin of this receptor is a human donor with classical Hodgkin lymphoma. The DNA of the CDR3 is TGCAGCGTTGTAGAAGGACAGGGGGATCGTGGCTACACCTTC. This sequence encodes CSVVEGQGDRGYTF.